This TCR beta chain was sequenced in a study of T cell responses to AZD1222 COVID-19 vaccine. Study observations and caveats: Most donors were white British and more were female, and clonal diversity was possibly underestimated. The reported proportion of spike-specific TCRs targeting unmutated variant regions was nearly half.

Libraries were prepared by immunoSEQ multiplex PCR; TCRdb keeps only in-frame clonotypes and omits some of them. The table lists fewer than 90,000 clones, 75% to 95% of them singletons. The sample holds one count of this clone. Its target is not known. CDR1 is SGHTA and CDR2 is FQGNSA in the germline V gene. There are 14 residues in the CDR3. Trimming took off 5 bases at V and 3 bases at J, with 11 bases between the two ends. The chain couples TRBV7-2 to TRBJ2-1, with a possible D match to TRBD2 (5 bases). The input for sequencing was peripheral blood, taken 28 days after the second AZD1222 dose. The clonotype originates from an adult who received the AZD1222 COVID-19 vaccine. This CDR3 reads CASSPPRGYNEQFF. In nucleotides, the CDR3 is TGTGCCAGCAGCCCACCCCGGGGCTACAATGAGCAGTTCTTC.